These 6 T cell receptor beta chains originate from one sample sequenced in a study of glioma-infiltrating T cells after dendritic cell vaccination. Sequencing was performed with immunoSEQ multiplex PCR; in TCRdb, only in-frame clones are kept and a portion is missing. The sample has some 90,000 clones; 80% to 90% are singletons. Time point: after dendritic cell vaccination, including at tumor progression/relapse. Here the sequenced sample was blood, taken after dendritic cell vaccination. The receptors come from a human donor with glioblastoma.

The chain recombines TRBV5-1 with TRBJ2-2, with 8 bases that match TRBD1. The trim removed 4 bases at V and 0 bases at J, leaving 5 bases unmatched. The CDR3 runs to 16 residues. Germline V gene sequence: CDR1 SGHRS, CDR2 YFSETQ. This CDR3 reads CASSPQGDSNTGELFF. CDR3 in DNA: TGCGCCAGCAGCCCACAGGGGGATTCGAACACCGGGGAGCTGTTTTTT.

A few counts support this clone. The CDR3 loop is CAIRPGRGYTGELFF. DNA of the CDR3: TGTGCCATCAGACCGGGACGGGGGTACACCGGGGAGCTGTTTTTT. V gene TRBV10-3 combines with J gene TRBJ2-2, with a possible D match to TRBD2 (6 bases). Deletions cut 6 bases from V and 3 bases from J, with 14 bases between. Germline V lookup: CDR1 ENHRY, CDR2 SYGVKD. The CDR3 loop spans 15 amino acids.

This chain joins TRBV7-2 and TRBJ2-3, with D possibly being TRBD1 (5 bases). Germline V CDR1 and CDR2: SGHTA, FQGNSA. The germline V and J ends were trimmed by 0 bases and 2 bases, with 12 bases remaining between them. The CDR3 sequence is 16 residues long. This CDR3 is CASSLADSALTDTQYF. CDR3 coding DNA: TGTGCCAGCAGCTTAGCCGACAGCGCCCTCACAGATACGCAGTATTTT.

This rearrangement joins TRBV2 to TRBJ2-7, with TRBD1 matching 7 bases. The ends lost 3 bases at V and 4 bases at J; junction bases unmatched: 6. The CDR3 contains 14 residues. In germline, CDR1 is SNHLY, CDR2 FYNNEI. CDR3 sequence reads: CASSDGDSHYEQYF. DNA for the CDR3: TGTGCCAGCAGTGACGGGGACAGTCATTACGAGCAGTACTTC.

Here the CDR3 reads CASSFERGGLTQYF. In nucleotides, the CDR3 is TGTGCCAGCAGCTTTGAGCGGGGGGGCCTGACCCAGTACTTC. This chain links TRBV7-2 with TRBJ2-5; 10 nucleotides align to TRBD2. CDR1 is SGHTA, CDR2 FQGNSA, per germline. CDR3 length: 14 amino acids. The trim removed 3 bases at V and 7 bases at J, leaving 5 bases unmatched. The variable domain in full, with the rest retrieved from reference TRBV7-2 and TRBJ2-5, is GAGVSQSPSNKVTEKGKDVELRCDPISGHTALYWYRQSLGQGLEFLIYFQGNSAPDKSGLPSDRFSAERTGGSVSTLTIQRTQQEDSAVYLCASSFERGGLTQYFGPGTRLLVL.

This sequence joins TRBV5-1 and TRBJ1-4; D may be TRBD1 (6 bases). V lost 4 bases, J lost 4 bases, and 11 bases lay in between. Looked up from germline, CDR1 is SGHRS and CDR2 is YFSETQ. The CDR3 spans 14 residues. Written as DNA, the CDR3 is TGCGCCAGCAGCCGGACAGTCGATAATGAAAAACTGTTTTTT. It codes for CASSRTVDNEKLFF.